This entry lists 3 T cell receptor beta chains sequenced from one sample in a study of T cells in Graves' hyperthyroidism and ophthalmopathy. RNA transcripts gave rise to amplified TCR beta CDR3 regions. Using the HTBI primer set, a first-round RT-PCR was run on the TCR CDR3. TCRdb ran MiXCR on the multiplex PCR reads and lists one entry per CDR3 protein. The table includes roughly 740,000 distinct CDR3 sequences, less than 20% detected once. What was sequenced was blood. These receptors all stem from a man between 18 and 35 years old with Graves' hyperthyroidism.

The chain joins TRBV7-8 to TRBJ2-3; 8 nucleotides match TRBD2. This CDR3 is 15 amino acids long. CDR1 is SGHVS and CDR2 is FQNEAQ in the germline V gene. V lost 0 bases to trimming and J lost 6 bases; unmatched junction nucleotides: 5. For the CDR3, the DNA is TGTGCCAGCAGCTTAGCCGGGGGGGGGCGGGATACGCAGTATTTT. Its translation: CASSLAGGGRDTQYF.

This clonotype was counted ten times or more. As DNA, the CDR3 is TGTGCCAGCAGTGAAGTTTTGTGGGGAACGAACTATGGCTACACCTTC. The encoded protein is CASSEVLWGTNYGYTF. The V and J genes are TRBV6-1 and TRBJ1-2, with D unclear. The germline V gene has CDR1 MNHNS and CDR2 SASEGT. The CDR3 is made up of 16 amino acids. The V and J ends lost 1 base and 2 bases respectively, with 14 bases between them.

The gene calls are TRBV18 and TRBJ2-3; D not resolved. This CDR3 spans 14 amino acids. Trimming pared 3 bases from V and 2 bases from J, leaving 9 bases between. Germline-derived CDR1 and CDR2 are KGHSH and LQKENI. The CDR3: CASSPATPTDTQYF. Here the CDR3 DNA reads TGTGCCAGCTCACCCGCGACTCCCACAGATACGCAGTATTTT.